Here is one T cell receptor beta chain with its context. There is no known antigen for this receptor. No quality values exist for individual bases; no much larger clone is one base distant. On an AutoMACS, CD4+ and CD8+ cells were isolated via positive magnetic bead selection, and their purity was verified by flow cytometry. Initial screening for clonal expansions relied on flow cytometry with a TCR V beta antibody panel, after which sorted CD8+ fractions underwent TCRB deep sequencing for characterization. Isolation of peripheral blood mononuclear cells was done through Ficoll-Paque PLUS density gradient separation. Using Nucleospin Tissue or Tissue XS kits, DNA was extracted from CD4-enriched, CD8-enriched or PBMC samples, with quantification by a Qubit 2.0 fluorometer. Genomic DNA underwent TCRB CDR3 sequencing using the immunoSEQ assay. In the paper's pipeline: Published virus-specific TCRB sequences were compared with patient CD8+ clones larger than 1%, and only a few matches were found. Analyses were restricted to productive TCRB rearrangements. Clonality was expressed as a Shannon entropy-based productive clonality index, with each clone defined by a unique TCRB CDR3 sequence. Repertoire overlap between two samples was calculated from the template counts of each clone relative to total templates per sample. A correlation with a Spearman r of 0.6 to 0.65 was found between V-gene usage by flow cytometry and V-gene usage by TCRB sequencing. TCRdb provides this immuneACCESS table in a form limited to in-frame rearrangements. Some clones are lacking; in checked studies, under half of them reflect an unresolved V gene, and why the rest are absent is not known. That table furnishes V, J and clone size, whereas the DNA furnished D and trimming. The sample table lists some 18,000 clones, more than 60% of them with a count of one. About 5% of the sample comes from the top ten.

The data belong to a study of somatic mutations in cytotoxic T cells in rheumatoid arthritis (dated by TCRdb to 2015 to 2018). Concerning the study at large: Right after diagnosis and prior to the start of any treatment, under 35 ml EDTA of peripheral blood was drawn from patients. Some T-cell populations stained with V beta antibodies were sorted by flow on a FACSAria II or Sony SH800 to nearly 100% purity, with sorted V beta1+ cells additionally subjected to TCRB sequencing. Whether expanded CD8+ T-cell clones in untreated, newly diagnosed rheumatoid arthritis carry somatic mutations was the study question, and clonality was characterized with TCRB deep sequencing. For approximately 63 rheumatoid arthritis patients and more than 15 healthy controls, TCRB deep sequencing was carried out. Median age was essentially the same in the patient group and the control group. Points the paper makes about the study in general: The slight TRBV07 underrepresentation in patients was not adjusted for multiple comparisons. In 8 out of 65 patients, more than 20% of CD8+ cells belonged to the largest CD8+ clone, while several identical CD8+ TCRB sequences were shared between blood and synovial fluid. Healthy controls showed no age-related increase in CD8+ clonality, whereas patients did (Spearman r ~ 0.49). CD8+ T-cell clonality did not differ significantly between rheumatoid arthritis patients and age-matched healthy controls. The expanded CD8+ clones had unknown antigen targets, and not appearing in virus-specific databases did not rule out that they were virus-specific.

V is cut by 5 bases and J by 2 bases, and the space between the germline ends is 22 bases. Looking up the germline V gene (reference sequence) yields CDR1 MNHEY and CDR2 SMNVEV. Measured from the cysteine to the phenylalanine, the CDR3 is 17 residues long. Only CDR3 DNA is held: 51 bases, read in frame from base 1. Recombination linked TRBV27 to TRBJ2-7; tentative D gene TRBD1, with 5 bases matching. Sequencing was performed on CD8+ T cells sorted from blood. The receptor was isolated from an adult with rheumatoid arthritis. The nucleotides read TGTGCCAGCAGTCCCCCATACAGGACGATGTTTCCCTACGAGCAGTACTTC. Its coded protein is CASSPPYRTMFPYEQYF.